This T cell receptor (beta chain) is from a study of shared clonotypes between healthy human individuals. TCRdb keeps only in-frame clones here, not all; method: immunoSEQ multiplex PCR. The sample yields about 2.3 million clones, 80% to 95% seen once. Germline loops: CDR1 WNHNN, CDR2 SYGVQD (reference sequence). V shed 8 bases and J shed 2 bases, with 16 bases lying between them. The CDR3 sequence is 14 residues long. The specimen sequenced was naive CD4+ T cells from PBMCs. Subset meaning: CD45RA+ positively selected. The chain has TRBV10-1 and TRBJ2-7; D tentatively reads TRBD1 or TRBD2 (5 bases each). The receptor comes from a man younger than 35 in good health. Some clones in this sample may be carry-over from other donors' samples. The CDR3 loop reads CASDGRGRAYEQYF. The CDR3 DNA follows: TGCGCCAGCGACGGCCGGGGCAGAGCCTACGAGCAGTACTTC.